The 27 T cell receptor beta chains reported below all come from one sample, sequenced in a study of shared clonotypes between healthy human individuals. The data were produced by immunoSEQ multiplex PCR, yet TCRdb's version contains in-frame clones alone and is incomplete. The table shows around 580,000 clones, with 98% occurring only once. CD8 cells regarded as naive lacked CD45RO, were positively chosen for CCR7, and omitted terminally differentiated effector memory CD45RA+ cells. The sequenced material came from naive CD8+ T cells sorted from blood. These receptors were obtained from a young man in good health.

The V gene is TRBV27, the J gene TRBJ2-5; D may match TRBD1 or TRBD2 (6 bases each). Germline loops: CDR1 MNHEY, CDR2 SMNVEV (reference sequence). The CDR3 loop spans 16 amino acids. V dropped 0 bases and J dropped 4 bases, with 15 bases sitting between them. This CDR3 is CASSLSSGGRRETQYF. In nucleotides, the CDR3 is TGTGCCAGCAGTTTATCGAGTGGGGGGCGCCGAGAGACCCAGTACTTC.

J is TRBJ2-7 and V is TRBV2; a possible D gene is TRBD1 (6 bases). This CDR3 has 13 amino acids. CDR1 and CDR2 from the germline V gene are SNHLY and FYNNEI. The V and J ends lost 0 bases and 5 bases respectively, with 8 bases between them. The CDR3 protein is CASSEADSNEQYF. The CDR3 bases are TGTGCCAGCAGTGAAGCGGACAGCAACGAGCAGTACTTC.

This chain connects TRBV15 to TRBJ1-2, with D tentatively TRBD1 (5 bases). The germline V and J ends were trimmed by 2 bases and 4 bases, with 14 bases remaining between them. This CDR3 contains 15 residues. Germline V lookup: CDR1 LNHNV, CDR2 YYDKDF (reference sequence). Here the CDR3 reads CATSRQGSDGYGYTF. CDR3 in DNA: TGTGCCACCAGCAGACAGGGTTCGGATGGCTATGGCTACACCTTC.

The rearrangement joins TRBV7-9 to TRBJ2-5; 7 bases map to TRBD1. Germline V lookup: CDR1 SEHNR, CDR2 FQNEAQ (reference sequence). The CDR3 runs to 16 residues. Trimming removed 4 bases from V and 1 base from J; junction bases left unmatched: 9. The CDR3 DNA reads as TGTGCCAGCAGCTCGCACTCTAGGACAGGCCAAGAGACCCAGTACTTC. The encoded protein is CASSSHSRTGQETQYF.

The chain links TRBV5-1 to TRBJ2-3; 13 bases fit TRBD2. The germline CDR1 and CDR2 sequences are SGHRS and YFSETQ. The CDR3 length is 17 residues. V dropped 4 bases and J dropped 5; count of bases not matched to a gene: 10. This CDR3 is CASSPIGTSGIIDTQYF. CDR3 nucleotides: TGCGCCAGCAGCCCGATCGGGACTAGCGGGATTATAGATACGCAGTATTTT.

The V gene is TRBV9, the J gene TRBJ2-5; 7 bases match TRBD2. The ends lost 0 bases at V and 1 base at J; junction bases unmatched: 3. The CDR3 runs 15 residues. CDR1 and CDR2 from the germline V gene are SGDLS and YYNGEE. Here the CDR3 DNA reads TGTGCCAGCAGCGTAGGGCGGGGGACCCAAGAGACCCAGTACTTC. Amino acids: CASSVGRGTQETQYF.

This rearrangement joins TRBV6-5 to TRBJ1-2; D might be TRBD1 (5 bases). CDR3 length equals 15 residues. V dropped 0 bases and J dropped 7 bases, with 15 bases sitting between them. CDR1 is MNHEY and CDR2 is SVGAGI in the germline V gene. The CDR3 here is CASSYSGPGGGGYTF. The CDR3 nucleotides are TGTGCCAGCAGTTACTCGGGACCCGGCGGTGGTGGCTACACCTTC.

The chain combines TRBV29-1 with TRBJ2-7; TRBD2 aligns across 12 bases. The CDR3 runs 15 residues. Germline V gene lookup returns CDR1 SQVTM and CDR2 ANQGSEA. Trimming cost V 4 bases and J 4 bases; bases outside gene matches: 8. The DNA for the CDR3 is TGCAGCGTTGGGCCGACTAGCGGGAGTGAGTACGAGCAGTACTTC. Its protein product is CSVGPTSGSEYEQYF.

Regarding this clone: Other nucleotide sequences in the sample specify the same CDR3. V gene TRBV29-1 combines with J gene TRBJ2-1; 9 nucleotides align to TRBD2. The CDR3 extends over 15 amino acids. CDR1 is SQVTM, CDR2 ANQGSEA, per germline. The V segment lost 3 bases and the J segment 0 bases; nucleotides outside the gene matches: 3. The DNA of the CDR3 is TGCAGCGTTGAGGGGCGGGAGGGCTCCTACAATGAGCAGTTCTTC. Protein: CSVEGREGSYNEQFF.

The J gene is TRBJ1-5, the V gene TRBV7-9, with D unclear. The V gene lost 5 bases and the J gene lost 7 bases, with 12 bases spanning the gap. Germline V CDR1 and CDR2: SEHNR, FQNEAQ (reference sequence). The CDR3 has 13 residues. Written as DNA, the CDR3 is TGTGCCAGCAGCATAACCTTTGGGCAGCCCCAGCATTTT. Protein product: CASSITFGQPQHF.

This clone was observed once. J is TRBJ2-3 and V is TRBV16; the D gene is possibly TRBD2 (6 bases). This CDR3 is 16 amino acids long. Looked up from germline, CDR1 is KGHSY and CDR2 is FQNENV. V lost 3 bases, J lost 0 bases, and 13 bases lay in between. For the CDR3, the DNA is TGTGCCAGCAGCCATCCCCAGGGACTTAGCACAGATACGCAGTATTTT. This encodes CASSHPQGLSTDTQYF.

DNA of the CDR3: TGCGCCAGCAGCCGATACACAGATACGCAGTATTTT. Translated: CASSRYTDTQYF. V and J are TRBV4-1 and TRBJ2-3; D is unclear. Trimming left V 4 bases short and J 2 bases short, with 4 bases between. The CDR3 sequence is 12 residues long. Germline CDR1 is MGHRA and CDR2 is YSYEKL.

This chain uses TRBV9 with TRBJ1-2; D is ambiguous. Between the trimmed V and J ends, which lost 2 bases and 1 base, there was a span of 9 bases. Germline V gene data show CDR1 as SGDLS and CDR2 as YYNGEE. CDR3 length equals 14 residues. DNA of the CDR3: TGTGCCAGCAGCGTCTTCGGGAGTAACTATGGCTACACCTTC. The encoded protein is CASSVFGSNYGYTF.

The chain has TRBV9 and TRBJ2-1; TRBD1 matches 7 bases. The V segment lost 0 bases and the J segment 1 base; nucleotides outside the gene matches: 1. The germline gives CDR1 SGDLS, CDR2 YYNGEE. The CDR3 spans 15 residues. The CDR3 loop reads CASSVVTGSYNEQFF. CDR3 nucleotide sequence: TGTGCCAGCAGCGTAGTGACAGGGTCCTACAATGAGCAGTTCTTC.

The chain employs TRBV7-9 and TRBJ2-7; D unclear. The CDR3 is 13 amino acids. Trimming pared 8 bases from V and 3 bases from J, leaving 14 bases between. The germline gives CDR1 SEHNR, CDR2 FQNEAQ (reference sequence). For the CDR3, the DNA is TGTGCCAGCGCCAGACCGGACGGCTACGAGCAGTACTTC. Its protein is CASARPDGYEQYF.

This clone was recorded only once. V is TRBV6-6 and J is TRBJ1-1, with a possible D match to TRBD1 (6 bases). The V end was cut by 6 bases, the J end by 11 bases, with 13 bases between. CDR1 is MNHNY, CDR2 SVGAGI, per germline (reference sequence). The CDR3 length is 11 residues. CDR3: CASSFPGEAFF. Written as DNA, the CDR3 is TGTGCCAGCAGCTTTCCAGGGGAGGCTTTCTTT.

The chain joins TRBV7-6 to TRBJ1-1; no firm D call. The V and J ends lost 5 bases and 4 bases respectively, with 11 bases between them. Per germline, CDR1 SGHVS and CDR2 FNYEAQ. CDR3 length equals 13 residues. The CDR3 protein is CASSISLGTEAFF. DNA of the CDR3: TGTGCCAGCAGCATCTCTCTGGGCACTGAAGCTTTCTTT.

The gene calls are TRBV6-5 and TRBJ2-5, with TRBD2 identical over 9 bases. This CDR3 spans 15 amino acids. The J segment lost 5 bases and the V segment lost 3 bases, leaving 7 bases of the junction unmatched. The V gene's germline CDR1 is MNHEY and CDR2 SVGAGI. CDR3 residues: CASSYIAGAKETQYF. CDR3 DNA sequence: TGTGCCAGCAGTTATATAGCGGGAGCAAAGGAGACCCAGTACTTC.

The chain is built from TRBV7-9 and TRBJ2-3; D is perhaps TRBD1 or TRBD2 (5 bases each). The germline gives CDR1 SEHNR, CDR2 FQNEAQ (reference sequence). There are 16 residues in the CDR3. V lost 4 bases, J lost 2 bases, and 16 bases lay in between. The CDR3 DNA is TGTGCCAGCAGCTCCACCTGGGACCGCTACACAGATACGCAGTATTTT. Protein sequence: CASSSTWDRYTDTQYF.

V and J are TRBV15 and TRBJ2-7; tentatively, D is TRBD1 (6 bases). The CDR3 contains 14 residues. Looked up from germline, CDR1 is LNHNV and CDR2 is YYDKDF (reference sequence). V lost 5 bases, J lost 1 base, and 12 bases lay in between. The CDR3 here is CATSLADSSYEQYF. The CDR3 region has the DNA TGTGCCACCAGCCTTGCGGACAGTTCCTACGAGCAGTACTTC.

This chain links TRBV9 with TRBJ2-1, with 10 bases that match TRBD2. V shed 4 bases, J shed 7 bases, and the junction held 11 bases outside the gene matches. The CDR3 consists of 16 residues. CDR1 and CDR2 (germline): SGDLS, YYNGEE. The CDR3 region is CASSPHGAGGENEQFF. The CDR3 region has the DNA TGTGCCAGCAGCCCCCATGGAGCGGGAGGGGAGAATGAGCAGTTCTTC. Full variable domain (rest looked up from reference TRBV9 and TRBJ2-1): DSGVTQTPKHLITATGQRVTLRCSPRSGDLSVYWYQQSLDQGLQFLIQYYNGEERAKGNILERFSAQQFPDLHSELNLSSLELGDSALYFCASSPHGAGGENEQFFGPGTRLTVL.

The J gene is TRBJ2-3, the V gene TRBV4-1; D uncertain. Per germline, CDR1 MGHRA and CDR2 YSYEKL. V was shortened by 2 bases and J by 1 base, with 10 bases between the two germline ends. CDR3 length equals 15 residues. CDR3: CASSQYGEGTDTQYF. CDR3 in DNA: TGCGCCAGCAGCCAATACGGAGAAGGCACAGATACGCAGTATTTT.

This chain uses TRBV28 with TRBJ2-1, with 11 bases lining up with TRBD1. CDR1 is MDHEN and CDR2 is SYDVKM in the germline V gene. The CDR3 sequence is 16 residues long. J was trimmed by 8 bases and V by 6 bases; bases with no gene match: 12. The CDR3 sequence: CASSLGDRGAFHEQFF. The DNA of the CDR3 is TGTGCCAGCAGCTTAGGGGACAGGGGGGCTTTCCATGAGCAGTTCTTC.

A remark on this clone: The same CDR3 arises from other DNA sequences in this sample as well. The chain has TRBV5-1 and TRBJ2-7; 7 bases align to TRBD1. The junction had 1 base not matched to a gene; V was cut back by 1 base and J by 0 bases. The germline V gene encodes CDR1 SGHRS and CDR2 YFSETQ. The CDR3 extends over 14 amino acids. CDR3 sequence (DNA): TGCGCCAGCAGCTTGAGACAGGGCTCCTACGAGCAGTACTTC. Its protein is CASSLRQGSYEQYF. Together with reference TRBV5-1 and TRBJ2-7, the CDR3 gives the full variable domain: KAGVTQTPRYLIKTRGQQVTLSCSPISGHRSVSWYQQTPGQGLQFLFEYFSETQRNKGNFPGRFSGRQFSNSRSEMNVSTLELGDSALYLCASSLRQGSYEQYFGPGTRLTVT.

The chain is built from TRBV11-2 and TRBJ1-5, with TRBD1 identical over 9 bases. The trim removed 4 bases at V and 3 bases at J, leaving 4 bases unmatched. Germline V CDR1 and CDR2: SGHAT, FQNNGV. The CDR3 is 15 residues long. The CDR3 bases are TGTGCCAGCAGCTGGACAGGGGCGGCCAATCAGCCCCAGCATTTT. The encoded protein is CASSWTGAANQPQHF.

This clone was detected once. This rearrangement joins TRBV29-1 to TRBJ1-2; tentatively, D is TRBD1 (6 bases). Per germline, CDR1 SQVTM and CDR2 ANQGSEA. The CDR3 extends over 14 amino acids. V was shortened by 0 bases and J by 4 bases, with 12 bases between the two germline ends. The CDR3 nucleotides are TGCAGCGTTGAAGATGCAGGGGACCCCTATGGCTACACCTTC. Translation gives CSVEDAGDPYGYTF. Using reference TRBV29-1 and TRBJ1-2 for the parts outside the CDR3, the full variable domain is SAVISQKPSRDICQRGTSLTIQCQVDSQVTMMFWYRQQPGQSLTLIATANQGSEATYESGFVIDKFPISRPNLTFSTLTVSNMSPEDSSIYLCSVEDAGDPYGYTFGSGTRLTVV.

The chain links TRBV7-6 to TRBJ2-5; D assignment may be TRBD1 or TRBD2 (5 bases each). V shed 2 bases and J shed 5 bases, with 15 bases lying between them. The CDR3 spans 15 residues. Germline V gives CDR1 SGHVS, CDR2 FNYEAQ. The chain's CDR3 is CASSLFRGTGETQYF. CDR3 coding DNA: TGTGCCAGCAGCTTATTTAGAGGGACGGGGGAGACCCAGTACTTC.